The 16 T cell receptor beta chains below all came from one sample that was sequenced in a study of shared clonotypes between healthy human individuals (dated by TCRdb to about 2020). Preparation of the library involved the immunoSEQ multiplex PCR assay. TCRdb mirrors the immuneACCESS table, restricted to in-frame sequences. Some clones are absent from its copies; in checked studies, under half trace to an unresolved V gene, and the reason for the others is unknown. Here the sample has 550,000 to 800,000 clones; around 90% occur a single time. 34% of the sample comes from the top ten. The specimen sequenced was memory CD8+ T cells from PBMCs. The sample's cell subset or site, from its label and the paper: CD45RO+ cells pooled with CCR7-negative TemRA cells. The receptors originated from a man between 18 and 35 years old in good health. Some clones in this sample may be carry-over from other donors' samples.

A few counts support this clone. The genes are TRBV30 and TRBJ1-1, with D possibly matching TRBD1 (5 bases). Looked up from germline, CDR1 is GTSNPN and CDR2 is SVGIG (reference sequence). The V gene lost 2 bases and the J gene lost 6 bases, with 7 bases spanning the gap. The CDR3 has 11 amino acids. The CDR3 sequence: CAWSPGPEAFF. CDR3 DNA sequence: TGTGCCTGGAGTCCGGGGCCTGAAGCTTTCTTT.

The chain links TRBV5-5 to TRBJ2-1; weak D call: TRBD2 (5 bases). Germline loops: CDR1 SGHKS, CDR2 YYEKEE (reference sequence). Trimming cost V 0 bases and J 7 bases, with 14 bases left between them. CDR3 length: 15 residues. The CDR3 nucleotides read TGTGCCAGCAGCTTGGGTTTGGGTTCGGGAAATGAGCAGTTCTTC. It codes for CASSLGLGSGNEQFF. Based on the CDR3 plus reference TRBV5-5 and TRBJ2-1, the full variable domain is DAGVTQSPTHLIKTRGQQVTLRCSPISGHKSVSWYQQVLGQGPQFIFQYYEKEERGRGNFPDRFSARQFPNYSSELNVNALLLGDSALYLCASSLGLGSGNEQFFGPGTRLTVL.

The chain recombines TRBV4-1 with TRBJ2-7; unclear D gene. The CDR3 has 15 residues. The germline V gene encodes CDR1 MGHRA and CDR2 YSYEKL. The V end was cut by 0 bases, the J end by 0 bases, with 9 bases between. The CDR3 sequence: CASSQDLRVSYEQYF. CDR3 coding DNA: TGCGCCAGCAGCCAAGATCTCCGGGTCTCCTACGAGCAGTACTTC.

The chain joins TRBV7-8 to TRBJ2-1, with 11 bases matching TRBD2. There are 15 residues in the CDR3. V was pared by 6 bases and J by 4 bases, with 5 bases of the junction left unmatched. CDR1 SGHVS and CDR2 FQNEAQ come from the germline V gene. CDR3 amino acids: CASRLSGREYNEQFF. In nucleotides, the CDR3 is TGTGCCAGCAGACTTAGCGGGAGGGAATACAATGAGCAGTTCTTC.

V and J are TRBV7-9 and TRBJ2-7; unclear D gene. V lost 4 bases and J lost 9, with 16 bases in between. The germline V gene has CDR1 SEHNR and CDR2 FQNEAQ (reference sequence). The CDR3 covers 13 residues. DNA of the CDR3: TGTGCCAGCAGCTCCGGACCCGTCTTTGGGCAGTACTTC. Protein product: CASSSGPVFGQYF.

The chain couples TRBV5-1 to TRBJ2-7, with 9 bases matching TRBD1. The length of the CDR3 is 16 residues. The V gene end was trimmed by 2 bases and the J gene end by 6 bases; junction bases not matched to a gene: 12. CDR1 is SGHRS, CDR2 YFSETQ, per germline. CDR3: CASSFGTGRIRSEQYF. The CDR3 DNA reads TGCGCCAGCAGCTTCGGGACAGGGCGAATCCGTAGCGAGCAGTACTTC.

This rearrangement joins TRBV5-4 to TRBJ1-1, with 9 positions matching TRBD1. This CDR3 has 16 amino acids. Germline assignment: CDR1 SGHNT and CDR2 YYREEE (reference sequence). V shed 5 bases and J 0 bases; nucleotides not matched to a gene: 8. In DNA, the CDR3 is TGTGCCAGCAGTCCGGGACAGGGTGGTTTGAACACTGAAGCTTTCTTT. It codes for CASSPGQGGLNTEAFF.

The V and J genes are TRBV10-3 and TRBJ1-5; no clear D. V lost 4 bases to trimming and J lost 3 bases, with 7 bases between them. The length of the CDR3 is 13 residues. Germline values: CDR1 ENHRY, CDR2 SYGVKD. The CDR3 sequence: CAISGGFNQPQHF. The CDR3 nucleotides read TGTGCCATCAGTGGGGGATTCAATCAGCCCCAGCATTTT.

The rearrangement links TRBV9 to TRBJ2-2, with a weak D call TRBD2 (6 bases). Trimming left V 2 bases short and J 1 base short, with 15 bases between. This CDR3 has 17 residues. Germline CDR1 and CDR2: SGDLS and YYNGEE. CDR3 sequence reads: CASSVKRDSMNTGELFF. As DNA, the CDR3 is TGTGCCAGCAGCGTGAAACGGGACTCCATGAACACCGGGGAGCTGTTTTTT.

This chain links TRBV27 with TRBJ2-7, with 8 bases identical to TRBD2. V lost 2 bases, J lost 1 base, and 7 bases stayed unmatched. Germline lookup yields CDR1 MNHEY and CDR2 SMNVEV (reference sequence). This CDR3 spans 16 amino acids. DNA for the CDR3: TGTGCCAGCAGTTTAGGAGTTAGCGGGGAGTCCTACGAGCAGTACTTC. Protein sequence: CASSLGVSGESYEQYF.

This clone was picked up one time. V is TRBV10-3 and J is TRBJ1-2, with a weak D call TRBD1 (5 bases). The CDR3 length is 14 residues. CDR1 is ENHRY, CDR2 SYGVKD, per germline. V gave up 4 bases and J gave up 11 bases, with 20 bases separating them. This CDR3 reads CAISVPGRGEEYTF. Written as DNA, the CDR3 is TGTGCCATCAGTGTTCCGGGGCGCGGTGAGGAGTACACCTTC.

The gene calls are TRBV7-2 and TRBJ2-2; 7 bases map to TRBD2. The CDR3 has 16 amino acids. CDR1 is SGHTA, CDR2 FQGNSA, per germline. Losses at the gene ends were 3 bases for V and 4 bases for J; bases not matched to a gene: 8. CDR3 amino acids: CASSFPRGGSTGELFF. CDR3 bases: TGTGCCAGCAGCTTTCCGCGCGGGGGAAGCACCGGGGAGCTGTTTTTT. Filled out from reference TRBV7-2 and TRBJ2-2, the complete variable domain reads GAGVSQSPSNKVTEKGKDVELRCDPISGHTALYWYRQSLGQGLEFLIYFQGNSAPDKSGLPSDRFSAERTGGSVSTLTIQRTQQEDSAVYLCASSFPRGGSTGELFFGEGSRLTVL.

V gene TRBV30 combines with J gene TRBJ2-1; 8 bases map to TRBD2. The CDR3 has 14 amino acids. CDR1 and CDR2 (germline): GTSNPN, SVGIG (reference sequence). V was pared by 1 base and J by 7 bases, with 6 bases of the junction left unmatched. CDR3 loop: CAWSGGTRGNEQFF. The DNA of the CDR3 is TGTGCCTGGAGTGGCGGGACTAGGGGTAATGAGCAGTTCTTC.

The V and J genes are TRBV6-1 and TRBJ2-7; TRBD1 is a possible D gene (6 bases). V was clipped by 3 bases and J by 0 bases, with 9 bases between them. CDR3 length: 14 residues. The V gene's germline CDR1 is MNHNS and CDR2 SASEGT. CDR3 protein: CASSDRGSSYEQYF. The CDR3 DNA sequence: TGTGCCAGCAGTGACAGGGGTAGCTCCTACGAGCAGTACTTC.

This rearrangement joins TRBV28 to TRBJ1-1, with D uncertain. The CDR3 consists of 13 residues. The germline V gene encodes CDR1 MDHEN and CDR2 SYDVKM. Trimming stripped 7 bases from V and 10 bases from J, with 19 bases between. The CDR3 loop reads CASTPLKHLGAFF. CDR3 DNA sequence: TGTGCCAGCACCCCCCTGAAGCACCTGGGAGCTTTCTTT.

The chain couples TRBV4-1 to TRBJ2-7, with 8 bases aligning to TRBD1. From germline, CDR1 is MGHRA and CDR2 YSYEKL. The CDR3 totals 14 residues. V shed 6 bases and J 2 bases; nucleotides not matched to a gene: 6. DNA for the CDR3: TGCGCCAGCAGTCCCCGGGACAGGACCTACGAGCAGTACTTC. Amino acids: CASSPRDRTYEQYF.